These 8 T cell receptor beta chains originate from one sample sequenced in a study of T cells in Graves' hyperthyroidism and ophthalmopathy. Authors of the study amplified TCR beta CDR3 regions from RNA transcripts. The HTBI primer set drove a first-round RT-PCR of the TCR CDR3. Each CDR3 protein gets one entry after TCRdb re-called the multiplex PCR reads with MiXCR. Among around 97,000 distinct CDR3 sequences, roughly 44% were seen once, and the ten largest hold 26%. The sample consisted of blood. Receptor source: a man aged 35 to 55 with Graves' hyperthyroidism.

This clonotype was recorded many times. The chain links TRBV20-1 to TRBJ1-1; a possible D gene is TRBD1 (6 bases). Trimming took 5 bases from V and 6 from J, leaving 19 bases between them. CDR3 length: 14 amino acids. CDR1 is DFQATT and CDR2 is SNEGSKA in the germline V gene (reference sequence). CDR3: CSASRPTGSSEAFF. Here the CDR3 DNA reads TGCAGTGCTTCCCGGCCTACAGGGTCATCTGAAGCTTTCTTT.

This clonotype has at least ten counts. This sequence joins TRBV6-2 or TRBV6-3 and TRBJ2-7; 8 positions agree with TRBD1. The CDR3 is 16 residues long. Germline V lookup: CDR1 MNHEY, CDR2 SVGEGT. The junction had 11 bases not matched to a gene; V was cut back by 0 bases and J by 7 bases. The CDR3 protein is CASSYSSGTGPGEQYF. The CDR3, as DNA: TGTGCCAGCAGTTACTCCTCCGGGACAGGACCCGGGGAGCAGTACTTC.

The rearrangement joins TRBV19 to TRBJ1-2; D might be TRBD1 (5 bases). The CDR3 extends over 13 amino acids. V dropped 11 bases and J dropped 3 bases, with 16 bases sitting between them. Germline V gives CDR1 LNHDA, CDR2 SQIVND (reference sequence). The CDR3 DNA reads TGTGCCTGGAGTGTAGGGACGTACTATGGCTACACCTTC. Protein sequence: CAWSVGTYYGYTF.

This clonotype was recorded at least ten times. Here the CDR3 reads CASSLTFLSPYEQYF. CDR3 bases: TGTGCCAGCAGCTTAACGTTTCTAAGCCCCTACGAGCAGTACTTC. The chain joins TRBV7-6 to TRBJ2-7, with D hard to call. This CDR3 contains 15 residues. Trimming took off 2 bases at V and 2 bases at J, with 13 bases between the two ends. In germline, CDR1 is SGHVS, CDR2 FNYEAQ.

This clonotype is a singleton in its sample. Because the CDR3 is missing its conserved closing phenylalanine or tryptophan, this is likely a read error. The V and J genes are TRBV2 and TRBJ2-5; 8 bases agree with TRBD2. Germline V lookup: CDR1 SNHLY, CDR2 FYNNEI. CDR3 size: 15 residues. V shed 6 bases, J shed 4 bases, and the junction held 10 bases outside the gene matches. The CDR3 loop is CASSERPREGETQYL. CDR3 sequence (DNA): TGTGCCAGCAGCGAACGTCCCCGGGAGGGAGAGACCCAGTACCTC.

In its sample, this clonotype was seen a few times. The chain joins TRBV28 to TRBJ1-2, with D uncertain. Germline lookup yields CDR1 MDHEN and CDR2 SYDVKM. Deletions cut 3 bases from V and 4 bases from J, with 21 bases between. CDR3 size: 17 residues. The CDR3 sequence: CASSLSRYGVEGYGYTF. The CDR3 DNA follows: TGTGCCAGCAGTTTGAGCCGGTACGGGGTAGAGGGCTATGGCTACACCTTC.

This rearrangement joins TRBV19 to TRBJ1-2, with 8 bases matching TRBD1. The CDR3 consists of 14 residues. Germline CDR1 reads LNHDA; CDR2 reads SQIVND (reference sequence). V was pared by 9 bases and J by 7 bases, with 13 bases of the junction left unmatched. For the CDR3, the DNA is TGTGCCAGCAGCTTGGTTCCAGGGGGCCTTGGCTACACCTTC. Translation gives CASSLVPGGLGYTF.

This clonotype was seen a few times. This chain uses TRBV18 with TRBJ2-5; no firm D call. The CDR3 is made up of 12 amino acids. V was clipped by 5 bases and J by 4 bases, with 8 bases between them. The V gene's germline CDR1 is KGHSH and CDR2 LQKENI. CDR3 loop: CASSLVGETQYF. The CDR3 bases are TGTGCCAGCTCATTGGTCGGAGAGACCCAGTACTTC.